Listed below are T cell receptor beta chains from one sample, sequenced in a study of beta chain features in type 1 diabetes. TCRdb's table, derived via immunoSEQ multiplex PCR, lists solely in-frame clones and lacks some. The sample consists of 150,000 to 200,000 clones, roughly 63% of them appearing once. The source material was naive CD4+ T cells from blood. These receptors came from a man aged 25-45 years with type 1 diabetes. Each CDR3 is given with its conserved first and last residue. D genes are given only for firm matches. Part of the rows lack a size; the others show once, few, many or a class for expanded clones.

j_call	v_call	clone_size	d_call	cdr3_aa	cdr3_nt
TRBJ2-5	TRBV7-9	few	NA	CASSLAGVTETQYF	TGTGCCAGCAGCTTAGCCGGAGTAACAGAGACCCAGTACTTC
TRBJ2-7	TRBV7-2	few	NA	CASSLSYEQYF	TGTGCCAGCAGCTTAAGCTACGAGCAGTACTTC
TRBJ1-6	TRBV7-9	NA	NA	CASRHRDSPLHF	TGTGCCAGCAGACACAGGGATTCACCCCTCCACTTT
TRBJ2-5	TRBV10-3	NA	NA	CAISDRVETQYF	TGTGCCATCAGTGACAGGGTTGAGACCCAGTACTTC
TRBJ2-3	TRBV2	NA	NA	CASRESDGLEAYF	TGTGCCAGCAGGGAGTCAGACGGATTGGAAGCGTATTTT
TRBJ2-1	TRBV6-6	NA	TRBD2	CASSSKGAGGYNEQFF	TGTGCCAGCAGTTCTAAAGGAGCGGGGGGTTACAATGAGCAGTTCTTC
TRBJ1-1	TRBV25-1	NA	TRBD1	CASSQTGDTEAFF	TGTGCCAGCAGTCAGACAGGGGACACTGAAGCTTTCTTT
TRBJ1-5	TRBV30	NA	TRBD1	CAWKGGREANQPQHF	TGTGCCTGGAAAGGGGGCAGGGAGGCAAATCAGCCCCAGCATTTT
TRBJ2-1	TRBV29-1	NA	TRBD2	CSVDEELAGPSSYNEQFF	TGCAGCGTTGACGAAGAACTAGCGGGTCCGAGCTCCTACAATGAGCAGTTCTTC
TRBJ2-5	TRBV30	few	TRBD1	CAWDGQVQETQYF	TGTGCCTGGGACGGACAGGTCCAAGAGACCCAGTACTTC